This T cell receptor (beta chain) was documented in a study of Ad26.COV2.S vaccination and SARS-CoV-2 variants. Study results and caveats: Measures of TCR breadth and depth may have fallen short of total T cell responses. Comparable non-spike TCR breadth was observed in vaccine and placebo recipients. People who got the vaccine had more spike-specific TCR breadth than people who got placebo.

With respect to this clone: The antigen is undetermined.

Using immunoSEQ multiplex PCR, the repertoire was profiled, and TCRdb retains in-frame clones only, with some absent. In the table there are approximately 500,000 clones, around 85% of which are singletons. Indicated treatment: roughly 18 received Ad26.COV2.S at low or high dose, single or two shots; about 5 received placebo; per-sample allocation not given. The samples date from day 63 after the first vaccine or placebo injection. A Boston adult aged 18-55 years was the donor. Germline V gives CDR1 SGDLS, CDR2 YYNGEE. The ends lost 6 bases at V and 2 bases at J; junction bases unmatched: 6. This CDR3 contains 15 residues.

The receptor's source is a person between 18 and 65 years old who received the Ad26.COV2.S COVID-19 vaccine or a placebo. Sequencing used peripheral blood, obtained in a trial of Ad26.COV2.S vaccine versus placebo. The chain combines TRBV9 with TRBJ2-2, with TRBD2 matching 8 bases. CDR3 region: CASTSVAGNTGELFF. In DNA form, the CDR3 reads TGTGCCAGCACCTCCGTAGCGGGAAACACCGGGGAGCTGTTTTTT. The full variable domain, rest sourced from reference TRBV9 and TRBJ2-2, is DSGVTQTPKHLITATGQRVTLRCSPRSGDLSVYWYQQSLDQGLQFLIQYYNGEERAKGNILERFSAQQFPDLHSELNLSSLELGDSALYFCASTSVAGNTGELFFGEGSRLTVL.